This is a list of T cell receptor beta chains from one sample in a study of blood T cell repertoires in COVID-19. Data came from immunoSEQ multiplex PCR; TCRdb stores just in-frame clones and leaves some out. The table shows about 180,000 clones, with around 82% occurring only once. The source material was PBMCs or T cells enriched from blood (not recorded which). The origin of the receptors is a man in his 60s who had recovered from COVID-19. Both conserved end residues are part of each CDR3. The D gene is left open where the match is weak. Clone size is given for some rows only: seen once, a few or many times, or a class if the clone is expanded.

TRBJ2-5 . . TRBV12-5 CASGLTGAIQETQYF TGTGCTAGTGGTTTGACCGGAGCTATCCAAGAGACCCAGTACTTC
TRBJ2-1 TRBD2 . TRBV30 CAWSIAGGNEQFF TGTGCCTGGAGTATTGCGGGGGGCAATGAGCAGTTCTTC
TRBJ1-1 . . TRBV7-3 CASSFSGNTEAFF TGTGCCAGCAGCTTCTCGGGGAACACTGAAGCTTTCTTT
TRBJ2-2 . . TRBV5-1 CASSGDTAGGELFF TGCGCCAGCAGCGGGGACACGGCGGGCGGGGAGCTGTTTTTT
TRBJ2-6 TRBD1 . TRBV28 CASTLRPGQSSSGANVLTF TGTGCCAGCACCCTCCGCCCGGGACAGAGTAGCTCTGGGGCCAACGTCCTGACTTTC
TRBJ2-3 TRBD1 . TRBV5-4 CASSPETGGHSMYF TGTGCCAGCAGCCCAGAGACAGGGGGACATAGTATGTATTTT
TRBJ1-5 TRBD1 . TRBV27 CASSLYSGTGSDQPQHF TGTGCCAGCAGTTTATATTCGGGGACAGGGAGTGATCAGCCCCAGCATTTT
TRBJ1-5 . . TRBV7-8 CASSLPAYRGGKQPQHF TGTGCCAGCAGCTTACCCGCCTATAGGGGGGGGAAACAGCCCCAGCATTTT
TRBJ1-3 . . TRBV28 CASRAQGYSGNTIYF TGTGCCAGCAGGGCCCAGGGTTACTCTGGAAACACCATATATTTT
TRBJ1-5 . . TRBV3-1/TRBV3-2 CASSQGGPNQPQHF TGTGCCAGCAGCCAAGGTGGGCCTAATCAGCCCCAGCATTTT
TRBJ2-5 . . TRBV13 CASSSRGSGNQETQYF TGTGCCAGCAGCTCCCGGGGTAGCGGAAACCAAGAGACCCAGTACTTC
TRBJ1-1 . . TRBV5-1 CASSLAQNTEAFF TGCGCCAGCAGCTTGGCACAGAACACTGAAGCTTTCTTT
TRBJ2-2 TRBD2 . TRBV6-5 CASSSAGGTTGELFF TGTGCCAGCAGTTCTGCGGGGGGCACCACCGGGGAGCTGTTTTTT
TRBJ1-1 . . TRBV10-2 CASTTGWTEAFF TGCGCCAGCACAACAGGGTGGACTGAAGCTTTCTTT
TRBJ2-7 TRBD1 . TRBV27 CASSRQGPYEQYF TGTGCCAGCTCTAGACAGGGCCCCTACGAGCAGTACTTC
TRBJ2-1 TRBD1 . TRBV6-5 CASSPGQDYNEQFF TGTGCCAGCAGTCCGGGACAGGACTACAATGAGCAGTTCTTC
TRBJ2-1 TRBD2 . TRBV15 CATSREAGGSDEQFF TGTGCCACCAGCAGAGAAGCGGGAGGGAGCGATGAGCAGTTCTTC
TRBJ2-7 . once TRBV27 CASSLSSALSYEQYF TGTGCCAGCAGTTTAAGTTCCGCATTGAGTTACGAGCAGTACTTC
TRBJ2-3 TRBD2 once TRBV7-3 CASSSDVTSGSTDTQYF TGTGCCAGCAGCTCCGACGTTACTAGCGGATCCACAGATACGCAGTATTTT
TRBJ2-3 TRBD2 . TRBV19 CASSPLAGGPPGTDTQYF TGTGCCAGTAGTCCTCTAGCGGGGGGCCCTCCCGGCACAGATACGCAGTATTTT
TRBJ2-1 . . TRBV4-1 CASSQIAAPYNEQFF TGCGCCAGCAGCCAAATAGCGGCCCCCTACAATGAGCAGTTCTTC
TRBJ2-7 . . TRBV18 CASSPSAISYEQYF TGTGCCAGCTCACCCTCAGCGATCTCCTACGAGCAGTACTTC
TRBJ2-1 TRBD2 . TRBV5-1 CASGTTGGSYNEQFF TGCGCCAGCGGTACAACGGGAGGATCCTACAATGAGCAGTTCTTC
TRBJ2-2 . few TRBV10-3 CATTHDTGELFF TGTGCCACGACTCACGACACCGGGGAGCTGTTTTTT
TRBJ1-1 . . TRBV12-3/TRBV12-4 CASSYDMNTEAFF TGTGCCAGCAGTTATGACATGAACACTGAAGCTTTCTTT
TRBJ2-1 . . TRBV19 CASKADAYNEQFF TGTGCCAGTAAGGCGGATGCCTACAATGAGCAGTTCTTC
TRBJ2-1 . . TRBV3-1/TRBV3-2 CASSLQGGLYNEQFF TGTGCCAGCAGCCTCCAGGGGGGCCTCTACAATGAGCAGTTCTTC
TRBJ2-7 TRBD1 . TRBV29-1 CSVEKGTGSYEQYF TGCAGCGTTGAAAAAGGGACAGGGTCTTACGAGCAGTACTTC
TRBJ2-1 . . TRBV7-8 CASTDSHSYNEQFF TGTGCCAGCACCGATAGTCACTCCTACAATGAGCAGTTCTTC
TRBJ2-7 . . TRBV5-1 CASRGGTGTKTYEQYF TGCGCCAGCAGAGGTGGGACCGGGACAAAAACCTACGAGCAGTACTTC
TRBJ2-3 TRBD2 . TRBV28 CASRTPLAGGTDTQYF TGTGCCAGCAGGACCCCACTAGCGGGAGGCACAGATACGCAGTATTTT
TRBJ1-1 . . TRBV19 CASSPDTRVTEAFF TGTGCCAGTAGTCCGGACACCAGGGTCACTGAAGCTTTCTTT
TRBJ2-7 TRBD2 few TRBV2 CASSVRGTSYDEQYF TGTGCCAGCAGTGTGCGTGGGACTAGCTATGACGAGCAGTACTTC
TRBJ2-3 . . TRBV6-5 CASSYGGTGPGDTQYF TGTGCCAGCAGTTACGGGGGGACCGGGCCAGGGGATACGCAGTATTTT
TRBJ2-7 TRBD1 . TRBV28 CAITGQGAIYEQYF TGTGCCATCACGGGACAGGGGGCGATCTACGAGCAGTACTTC
TRBJ2-3 TRBD2 . TRBV10-3 CAIRASGRTDTQYF TGTGCCATCAGGGCTAGCGGGCGCACAGATACGCAGTATTTT
TRBJ2-2 . . TRBV7-3 CASSRDSSNTGELFF TGTGCCAGCAGCCGCGACAGTTCCAACACCGGGGAGCTGTTTTTT
TRBJ1-2 . many TRBV7-9 CASSRWGVKDGYTF TGTGCCAGCAGCCGCTGGGGGGTGAAGGATGGCTACACCTTC
TRBJ2-7 . few TRBV7-2 CASSLDRYHYEQYF TGTGCCAGCAGCTTAGACAGGTACCACTACGAGCAGTACTTC
TRBJ2-2 TRBD1 . TRBV5-1 CASSLQGQGNTGELFF TGCGCCAGCAGCTTACAAGGACAGGGGAACACCGGGGAGCTGTTTTTT
TRBJ2-1 . . TRBV5-1 CASSLDSRREEQFF TGCGCCAGCAGCTTGGATAGCCGCCGGGAGGAGCAGTTCTTC
TRBJ2-2 TRBD1 . TRBV9 CASSDRRETGVTGELFF TGTGCCAGCAGCGACCGTAGAGAAACAGGGGTCACCGGGGAGCTGTTTTTT